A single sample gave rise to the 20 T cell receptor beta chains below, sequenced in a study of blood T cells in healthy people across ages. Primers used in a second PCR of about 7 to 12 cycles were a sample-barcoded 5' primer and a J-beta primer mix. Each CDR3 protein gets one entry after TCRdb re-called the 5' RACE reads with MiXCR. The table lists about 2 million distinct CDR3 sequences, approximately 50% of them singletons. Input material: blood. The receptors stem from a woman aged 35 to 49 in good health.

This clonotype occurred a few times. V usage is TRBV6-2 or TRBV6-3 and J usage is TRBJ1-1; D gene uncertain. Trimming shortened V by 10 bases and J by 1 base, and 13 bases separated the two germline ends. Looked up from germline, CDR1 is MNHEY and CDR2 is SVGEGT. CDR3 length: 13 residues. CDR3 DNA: TGTGCCACTACCAAGACGACGAACACTGAAGCTTTCTTT. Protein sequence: CATTKTTNTEAFF.

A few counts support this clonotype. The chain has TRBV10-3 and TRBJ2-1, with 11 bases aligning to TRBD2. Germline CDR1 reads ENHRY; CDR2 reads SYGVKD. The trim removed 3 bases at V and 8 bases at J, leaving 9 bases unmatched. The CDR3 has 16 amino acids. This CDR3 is CAISDRVAGGMDEQFF. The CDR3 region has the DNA TGTGCCATCAGTGATCGAGTAGCGGGGGGGATGGATGAGCAGTTCTTC.

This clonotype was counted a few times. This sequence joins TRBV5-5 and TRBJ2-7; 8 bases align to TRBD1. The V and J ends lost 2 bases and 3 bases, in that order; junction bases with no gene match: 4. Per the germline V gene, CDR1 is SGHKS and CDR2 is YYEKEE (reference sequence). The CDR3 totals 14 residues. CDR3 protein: CASSFSGQVYEQYF. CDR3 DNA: TGTGCCAGCAGCTTTTCGGGACAGGTCTACGAGCAGTACTTC.

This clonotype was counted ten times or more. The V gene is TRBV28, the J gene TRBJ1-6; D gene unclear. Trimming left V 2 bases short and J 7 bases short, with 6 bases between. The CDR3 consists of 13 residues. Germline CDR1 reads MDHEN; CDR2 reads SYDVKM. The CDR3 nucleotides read TGTGCCAGCAGTTTAATCCGAAATTCACCCCTCCACTTT. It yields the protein CASSLIRNSPLHF.

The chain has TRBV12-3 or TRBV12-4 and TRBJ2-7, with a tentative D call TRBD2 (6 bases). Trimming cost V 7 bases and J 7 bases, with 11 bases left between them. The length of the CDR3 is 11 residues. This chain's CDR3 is CASNSGGEQYF. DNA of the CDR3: TGTGCCAGCAATTCCGGGGGAGAGCAGTACTTC.

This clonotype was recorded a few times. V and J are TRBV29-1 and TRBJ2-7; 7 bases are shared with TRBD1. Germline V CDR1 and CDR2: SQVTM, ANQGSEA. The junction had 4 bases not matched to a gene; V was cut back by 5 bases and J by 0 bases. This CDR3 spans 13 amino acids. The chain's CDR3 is CSVPGQASYEQYF. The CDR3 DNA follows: TGCAGCGTTCCCGGACAGGCCTCCTACGAGCAGTACTTC.

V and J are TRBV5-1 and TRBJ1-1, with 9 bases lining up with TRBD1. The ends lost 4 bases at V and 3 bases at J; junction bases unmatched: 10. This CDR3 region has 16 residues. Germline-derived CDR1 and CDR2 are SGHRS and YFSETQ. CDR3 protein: CASSPRRDRDYTEAFF. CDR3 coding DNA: TGCGCCAGCAGCCCACGGCGGGACAGGGACTACACTGAAGCTTTCTTT.

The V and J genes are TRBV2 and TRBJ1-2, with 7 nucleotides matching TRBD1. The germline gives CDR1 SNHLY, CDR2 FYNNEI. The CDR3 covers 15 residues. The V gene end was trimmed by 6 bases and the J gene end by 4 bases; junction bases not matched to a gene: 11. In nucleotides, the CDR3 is TGTGCCAGCAGAAAAGAGACAGGGCTAGGCTATGGCTACACCTTC. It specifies CASRKETGLGYGYTF.

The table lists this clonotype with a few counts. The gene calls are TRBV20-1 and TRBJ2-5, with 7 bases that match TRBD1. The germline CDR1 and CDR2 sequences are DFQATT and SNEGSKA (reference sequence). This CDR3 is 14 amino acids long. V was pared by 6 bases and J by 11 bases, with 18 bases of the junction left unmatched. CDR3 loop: CSAEPGQGGREQYF. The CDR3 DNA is TGCAGTGCAGAGCCGGGACAAGGGGGCCGAGAGCAGTACTTC.

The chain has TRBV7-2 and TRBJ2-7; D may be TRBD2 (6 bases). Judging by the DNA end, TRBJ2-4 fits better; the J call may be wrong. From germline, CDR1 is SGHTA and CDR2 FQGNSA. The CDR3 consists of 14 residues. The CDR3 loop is CASSSRTTADIQYF. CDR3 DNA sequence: TGTGCCAGCAGCTCCCGGACTACGGCGGACATTCAGTACTTC.

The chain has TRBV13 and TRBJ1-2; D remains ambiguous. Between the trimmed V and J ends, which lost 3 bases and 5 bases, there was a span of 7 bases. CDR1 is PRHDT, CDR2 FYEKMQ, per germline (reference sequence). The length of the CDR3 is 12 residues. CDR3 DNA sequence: TGTGCCAGCAGCTTTCCCAGGTATGGCTACACCTTC. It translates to CASSFPRYGYTF.

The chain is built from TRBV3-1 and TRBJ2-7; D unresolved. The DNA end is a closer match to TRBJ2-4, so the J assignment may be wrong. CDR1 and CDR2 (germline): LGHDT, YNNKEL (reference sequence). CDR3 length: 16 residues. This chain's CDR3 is CASSPSGHSTKNIQYF. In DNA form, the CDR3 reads TGTGCCAGCAGCCCCTCGGGCCACTCGACCAAAAACATTCAGTACTTC.

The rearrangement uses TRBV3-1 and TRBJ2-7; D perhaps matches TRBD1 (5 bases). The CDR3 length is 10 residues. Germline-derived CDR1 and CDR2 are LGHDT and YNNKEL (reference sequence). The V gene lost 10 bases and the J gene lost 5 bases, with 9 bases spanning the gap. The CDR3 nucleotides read TGTGCCACCCAGGGCCACGAGCAGTACTTC. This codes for CATQGHEQYF.

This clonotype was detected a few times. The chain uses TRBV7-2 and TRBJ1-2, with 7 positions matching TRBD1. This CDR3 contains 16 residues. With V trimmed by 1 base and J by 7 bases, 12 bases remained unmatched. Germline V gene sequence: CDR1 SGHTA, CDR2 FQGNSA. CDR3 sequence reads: CASSLDRRQGGGGYTF. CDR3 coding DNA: TGTGCCAGCAGCTTAGATCGTCGACAGGGCGGGGGTGGCTACACCTTC. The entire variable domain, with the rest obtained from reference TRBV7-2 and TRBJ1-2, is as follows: GAGVSQSPSNKVTEKGKDVELRCDPISGHTALYWYRQSLGQGLEFLIYFQGNSAPDKSGLPSDRFSAERTGGSVSTLTIQRTQQEDSAVYLCASSLDRRQGGGGYTFGSGTRLTVV.

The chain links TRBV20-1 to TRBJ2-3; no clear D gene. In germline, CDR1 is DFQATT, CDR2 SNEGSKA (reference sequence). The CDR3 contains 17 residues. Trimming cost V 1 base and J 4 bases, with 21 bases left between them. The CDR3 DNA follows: TGCAGTGCTAGAGTTCCTAAGGCCGTCTTACGTTCAGATACGCAGTATTTT. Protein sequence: CSARVPKAVLRSDTQYF.

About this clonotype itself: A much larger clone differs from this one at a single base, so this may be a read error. CDR3 DNA sequence: TGTGCCAGCAGTTACTCGTCAGGGGGTAGTGAGCAGTTCTTC. Its protein product is CASSYSSGGSEQFF. V usage is TRBV6-2 or TRBV6-3 and J usage is TRBJ2-1, with 7 bases aligning to TRBD1. The J segment lost 9 bases and the V segment lost 0 bases, leaving 5 bases of the junction unmatched. CDR3 length: 14 residues. The germline V gene has CDR1 MNHEY and CDR2 SVGEGT.

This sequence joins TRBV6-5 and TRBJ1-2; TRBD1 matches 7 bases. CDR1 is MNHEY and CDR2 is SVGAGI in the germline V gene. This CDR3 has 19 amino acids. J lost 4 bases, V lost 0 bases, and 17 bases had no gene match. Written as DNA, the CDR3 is TGTGCCAGCAGTTACTCGAGGAGTCGGGACAGACAGCTTTTCTATGGCTACACCTTC. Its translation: CASSYSRSRDRQLFYGYTF.

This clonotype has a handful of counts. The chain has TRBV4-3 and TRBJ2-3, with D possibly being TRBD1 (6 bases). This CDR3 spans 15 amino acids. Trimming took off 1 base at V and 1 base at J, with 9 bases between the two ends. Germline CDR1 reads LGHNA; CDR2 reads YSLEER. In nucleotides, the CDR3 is TGCGCCAGCAGCCAAGGAGAGGGGGGCACAGATACGCAGTATTTT. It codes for CASSQGEGGTDTQYF.

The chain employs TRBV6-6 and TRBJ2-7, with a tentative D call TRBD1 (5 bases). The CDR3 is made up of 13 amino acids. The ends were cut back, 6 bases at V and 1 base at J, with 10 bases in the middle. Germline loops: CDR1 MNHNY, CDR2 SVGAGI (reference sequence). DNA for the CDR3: TGTGCCAGCAGAAAGACAGCTTCCTACGAGCAGTACTTC. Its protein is CASRKTASYEQYF.

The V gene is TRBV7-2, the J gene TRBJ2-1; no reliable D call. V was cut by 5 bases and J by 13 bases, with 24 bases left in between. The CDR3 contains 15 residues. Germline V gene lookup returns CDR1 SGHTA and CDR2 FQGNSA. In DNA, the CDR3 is TGTGCCAGCAGCCCGCGGAGAGGATCGTTGGAGACCCAGTTCTTC. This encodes CASSPRRGSLETQFF.